This paragraph covers one TCR beta chain sequence. No antigen is known for it. The sample comes from a study of cytomegalovirus exposure and HLA in healthy donors. Whole-study results and caveats: In a later analysis, the majority of CMV-associated beta chains seemingly showed HLA restriction. Relative to the approximately 700-donor mean, N-insertions were reportedly fewer in an Asian-associated ancestry cluster in a later analysis. In a later analysis, a missense DCLRE1C variant was linked to TCR beta V- and J-gene trimming.

PCR used 60 Vbeta primers and 13 Jbeta primers. The protocol was immunoSEQ multiplex PCR, while the TCRdb copy is restricted to in-frame clones and leaves out a portion. Here the sample spans some 200,000 clones, around 64% being singletons. Trimming cost V 2 bases and J 5 bases, with 13 bases left between them. This CDR3 spans 16 amino acids. The germline CDR1 and CDR2 sequences are SEHNR and FQNEAQ (reference sequence). Specimen: PBMCs. The source of this sequence is a man aged 40-49 years in good health and CMV-seropositive. The genes are TRBV7-9 and TRBJ1-6, with D maybe TRBD1 (6 bases). CDR3 nucleotide sequence: TGTGCCAGCAGCTTAAGGGACATAGTCGATAATTCACCCCTCCACTTT. It codes for CASSLRDIVDNSPLHF.